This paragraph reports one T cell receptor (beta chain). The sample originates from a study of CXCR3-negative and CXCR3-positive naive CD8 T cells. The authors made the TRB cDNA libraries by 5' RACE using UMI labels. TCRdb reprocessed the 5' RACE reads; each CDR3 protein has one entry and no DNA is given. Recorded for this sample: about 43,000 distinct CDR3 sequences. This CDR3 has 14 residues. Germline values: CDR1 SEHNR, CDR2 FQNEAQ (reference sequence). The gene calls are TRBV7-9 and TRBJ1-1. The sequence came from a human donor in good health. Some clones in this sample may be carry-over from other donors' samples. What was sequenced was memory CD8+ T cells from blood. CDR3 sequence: CASSPTTVNTEAFF.